This TCR beta chain was profiled in a study of response to subunit inactivated influenza vaccine. From the RT-PCR reads, TCRdb called clonotypes with MiXCR, one entry per CDR3 protein. The sample shows about 800,000 distinct CDR3 sequences, 21% of them seen only once. As to this clonotype: Its antigen is not known.

Findings and caveats of the study: Only a handful of new T cells, the authors suggested, are recruited with each seasonal influenza vaccination.

The source of this sequence is a man aged 45 to 65 who received an inactivated influenza vaccine. The sample was PBMCs from blood, taken about 5 days after vaccination.

For the CDR3, the DNA is TGTGCCAGCAAAAATTCCCACTACTATGGCTACACCTTC. Translated: CASKNSHYYGYTF. The gene calls are TRBV6-1 and TRBJ1-2; D unresolved. This CDR3 is built from 13 residues. Per germline, CDR1 MNHNS and CDR2 SASEGT. Trimming removed 7 bases at V and 3 bases at J, with 12 bases between.